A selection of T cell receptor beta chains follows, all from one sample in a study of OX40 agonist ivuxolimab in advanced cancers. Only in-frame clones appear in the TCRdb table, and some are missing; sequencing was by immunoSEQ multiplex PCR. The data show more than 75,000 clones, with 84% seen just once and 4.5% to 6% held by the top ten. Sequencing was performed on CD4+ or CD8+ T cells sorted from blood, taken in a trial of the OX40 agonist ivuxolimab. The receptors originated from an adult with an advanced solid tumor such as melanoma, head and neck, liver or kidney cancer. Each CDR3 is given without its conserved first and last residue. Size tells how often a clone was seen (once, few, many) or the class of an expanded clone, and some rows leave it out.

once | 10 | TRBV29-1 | SVGGISETQY
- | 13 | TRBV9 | ASSHRSGEQDTQY
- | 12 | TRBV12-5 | ASGFSGSSYEQY
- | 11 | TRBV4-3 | ASSQDQFYEQY
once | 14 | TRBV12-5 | ASGLATGTSGGGQY
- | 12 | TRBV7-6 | ASSLAGGLDEQF
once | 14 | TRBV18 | ASSPGTSGPQYEQY
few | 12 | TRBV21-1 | ASRKYRVRSGYT
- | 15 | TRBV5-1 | ASSLGTSGGRYNEQF
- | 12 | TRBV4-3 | ASSHGQANYGYT
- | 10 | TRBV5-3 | ARSYTPYEQY
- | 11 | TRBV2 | ASKSHGGYEQY
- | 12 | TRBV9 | ASSLLLAGDEQF
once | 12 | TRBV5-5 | ASIPGQGLNEQF
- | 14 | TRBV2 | ASSENPRQGTGELF
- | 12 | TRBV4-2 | ASSSRGGTGELF
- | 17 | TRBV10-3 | AISEYPVLEVPVAYEQY
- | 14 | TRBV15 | ATSRALWEGQETQY
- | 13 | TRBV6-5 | ASSYSGLNTDTQY
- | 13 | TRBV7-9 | ASSSRRGQAAEAF
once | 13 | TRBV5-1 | ASSLEGLRTGELF
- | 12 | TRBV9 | ASSVGHLDYGYT
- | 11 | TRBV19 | ASSVTGQRGYT
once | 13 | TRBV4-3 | ASQNRRGAYNEQF
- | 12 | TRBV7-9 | ASSPRDRGETQY
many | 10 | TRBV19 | ASSIRGNGYT
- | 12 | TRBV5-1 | ASSLATETGGYT
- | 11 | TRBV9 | ASSVTSQHEQF